This section outlines one TCR beta chain sequence together with its context. Antigen specificity is unknown. Libraries were prepared by immunoSEQ multiplex PCR; TCRdb keeps only in-frame clonotypes and omits some of them. The table has about 140,000 clones, 88% seen once. This sample was included in a study of T cell responses to AZD1222 COVID-19 vaccine. Study results and limitations: Spike regions recognized by vaccine-associated CD4 TCRs spanned the protein, led by 160-218 and 743-854.

The germline V gene encodes CDR1 SGHTA and CDR2 FQGNSA. CDR3 length: 15 residues. Trimming took 2 bases from V and 7 from J; bases not matched to a gene: 5. The V call is TRBV7-2, the J call TRBJ2-2; TRBD2 aligns across 9 bases. This receptor was taken from an adult who received the MenACWY meningococcal vaccine as a control. This specimen was peripheral blood, taken 28 days after the second dose of the MenACWY control vaccine. The CDR3 bases are TGTGCCAGCAGCTTACGGCGGGGGGGCCTCGGGGAGCTGTTTTTT. Its protein product is CASSLRRGGLGELFF.